This TCR beta chain stems from a study of shared clonotypes between healthy human individuals. About the study: Plates per donor: three CD4 naive, three CD4 memory, two CD8 naive, one CD8 memory. Study-wide points: The genetic and exposure-history diversity represented was limited by few donors.

Generated by immunoSEQ multiplex PCR, the TCRdb table keeps only in-frame clones and is missing some. Among about 2.4 million clones listed, over 85% were seen once. A word on this clone: Its specificity is unknown.

In germline, CDR1 is MDHEN, CDR2 SYDVKM. Trimming at V came to 2 bases and at J to 1 base, leaving 5 bases not matched to a gene. This CDR3 comprises 16 residues. Sequencing input: naive CD4+ T cells from PBMCs. The sample's subset: CD45RA+ positively selected. The TCR sequence derives from a man younger than 30 in good health. Some clones in this sample may be carry-over from other donors' samples. The rearrangement uses TRBV28 and TRBJ1-2; TRBD1 agrees at 9 bases. CDR3 DNA sequence: TGTGCCAGCAGTTTAGGGACAGGGTGGTATAACTATGGCTACACCTTC. Protein: CASSLGTGWYNYGYTF.